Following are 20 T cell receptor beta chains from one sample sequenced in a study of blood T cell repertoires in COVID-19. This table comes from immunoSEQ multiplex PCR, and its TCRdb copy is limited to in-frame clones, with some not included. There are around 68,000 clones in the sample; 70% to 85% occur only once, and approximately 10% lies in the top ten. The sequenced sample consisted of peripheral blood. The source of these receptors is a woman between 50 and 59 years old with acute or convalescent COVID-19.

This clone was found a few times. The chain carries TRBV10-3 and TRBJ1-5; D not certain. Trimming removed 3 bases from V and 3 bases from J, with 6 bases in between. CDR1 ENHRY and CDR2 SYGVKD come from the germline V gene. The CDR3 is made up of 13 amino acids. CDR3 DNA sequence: TGTGCCATCAGTGAACAGTACAATCAGCCCCAGCATTTT. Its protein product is CAISEQYNQPQHF.

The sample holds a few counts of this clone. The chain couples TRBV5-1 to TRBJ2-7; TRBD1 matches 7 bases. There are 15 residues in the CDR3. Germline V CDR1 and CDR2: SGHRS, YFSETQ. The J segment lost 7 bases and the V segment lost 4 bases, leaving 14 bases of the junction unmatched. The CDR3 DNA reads TGCGCCAGCAGCCGTGAGACAGGGAAGACTTGGGAGCAGTACTTC. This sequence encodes CASSRETGKTWEQYF.

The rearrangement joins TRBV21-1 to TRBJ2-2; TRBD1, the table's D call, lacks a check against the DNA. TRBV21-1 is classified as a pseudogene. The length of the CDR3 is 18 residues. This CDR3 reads CASSKGPGGQGSTGELFF. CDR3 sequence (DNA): TGTGCCAGCAGCAAAGGACCAGGGGGACAGGGGAGCACCGGGGAGCTGTTTTTT.

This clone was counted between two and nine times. The CDR3 here is CAWQGRSNQPQHF. CDR3 nucleotides: TGTGCCTGGCAAGGGAGGAGCAATCAGCCCCAGCATTTT. This chain joins TRBV30 and TRBJ1-5; no clear D. CDR3 size: 13 residues. Trimming left V 5 bases short and J 1 base short, with 9 bases between. Germline CDR1 and CDR2: GTSNPN and SVGIG (reference sequence).

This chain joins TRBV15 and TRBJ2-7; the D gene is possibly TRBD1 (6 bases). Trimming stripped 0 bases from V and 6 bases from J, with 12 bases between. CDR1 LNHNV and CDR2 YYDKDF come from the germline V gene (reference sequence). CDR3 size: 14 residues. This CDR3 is CATSRDRGVGEQYF. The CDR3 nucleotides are TGTGCCACCAGCAGAGACAGGGGAGTGGGCGAGCAGTACTTC.

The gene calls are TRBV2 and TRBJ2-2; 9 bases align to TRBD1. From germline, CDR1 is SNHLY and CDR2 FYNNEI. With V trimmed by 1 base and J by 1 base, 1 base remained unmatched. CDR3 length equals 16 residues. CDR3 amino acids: CASSEEGQGNTGELFF. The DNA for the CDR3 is TGTGCCAGCAGTGAAGAGGGACAGGGGAACACCGGGGAGCTGTTTTTT.

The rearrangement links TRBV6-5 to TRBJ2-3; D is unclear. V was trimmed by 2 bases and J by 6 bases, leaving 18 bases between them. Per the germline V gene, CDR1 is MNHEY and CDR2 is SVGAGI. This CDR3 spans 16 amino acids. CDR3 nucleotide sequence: TGTGCCAGCAGTTACCAAGCTCCCACATACAGCGATACGCAGTATTTT. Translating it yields CASSYQAPTYSDTQYF.

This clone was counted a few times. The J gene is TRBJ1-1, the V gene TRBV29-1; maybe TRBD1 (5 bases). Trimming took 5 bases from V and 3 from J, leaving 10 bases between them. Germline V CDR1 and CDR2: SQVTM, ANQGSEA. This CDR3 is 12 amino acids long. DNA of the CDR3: TGCAGCGTTTACGACAGTTACACTGAAGCTTTCTTT. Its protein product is CSVYDSYTEAFF.

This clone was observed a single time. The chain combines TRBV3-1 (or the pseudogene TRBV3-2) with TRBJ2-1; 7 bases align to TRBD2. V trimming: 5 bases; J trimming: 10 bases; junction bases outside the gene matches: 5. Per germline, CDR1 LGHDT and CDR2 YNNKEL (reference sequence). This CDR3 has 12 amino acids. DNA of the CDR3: TGTGCCAGCAGCGAACAGCGGGGAGAGCAGTTCTTC. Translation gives CASSEQRGEQFF.

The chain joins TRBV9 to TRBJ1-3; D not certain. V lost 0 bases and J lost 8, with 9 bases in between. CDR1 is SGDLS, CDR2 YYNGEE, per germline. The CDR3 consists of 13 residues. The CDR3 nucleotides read TGTGCCAGCAGCGTAGGGGAGGGAGACACCATATATTTT. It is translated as CASSVGEGDTIYF.

DNA for the CDR3: TGTGCCAGTAGTATTGGACAGGTGATCTCCTACGAGCAGTACTTC. Translated, it gives CASSIGQVISYEQYF. V usage is TRBV19 and J usage is TRBJ2-7, with 7 bases lining up with TRBD1. The CDR3 totals 15 residues. The J segment lost 0 bases and the V segment lost 3 bases, leaving 5 bases of the junction unmatched. In germline, CDR1 is LNHDA, CDR2 SQIVND (reference sequence).

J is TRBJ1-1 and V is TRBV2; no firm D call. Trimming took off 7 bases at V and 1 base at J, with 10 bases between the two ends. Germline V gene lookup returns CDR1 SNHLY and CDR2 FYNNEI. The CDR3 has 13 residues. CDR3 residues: CASMRSPNTEAFF. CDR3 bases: TGTGCCAGCATGAGGTCCCCGAACACTGAAGCTTTCTTT.

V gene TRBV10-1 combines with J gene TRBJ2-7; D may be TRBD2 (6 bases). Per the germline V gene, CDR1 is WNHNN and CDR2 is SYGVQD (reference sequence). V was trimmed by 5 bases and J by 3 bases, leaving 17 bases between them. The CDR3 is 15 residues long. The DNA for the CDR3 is TGCGCCAGCAGTCCTAGGAGGCGGAGGGACTACGAGCAGTACTTC. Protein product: CASSPRRRRDYEQYF.

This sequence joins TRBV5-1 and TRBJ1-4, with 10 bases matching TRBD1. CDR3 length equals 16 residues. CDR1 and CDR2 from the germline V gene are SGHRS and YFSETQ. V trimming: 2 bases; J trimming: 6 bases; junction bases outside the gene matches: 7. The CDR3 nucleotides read TGCGCCAGCAGCTTAACCGCCGGGACAGGGGATGAAAAACTGTTTTTT. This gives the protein CASSLTAGTGDEKLFF.

The CDR3 spells CASSAIAGAGTDTQYF. CDR3 sequence (DNA): TGTGCCAGCAGCGCTATAGCGGGAGCTGGCACAGATACGCAGTATTTT. This chain connects TRBV5-8 to TRBJ2-3, with 9 bases fitting TRBD2. The CDR3 sequence is 16 residues long. Germline-derived CDR1 and CDR2 are SGHTS and YDEGEE. J lost 1 base, V lost 4 bases, and 7 bases had no gene match.

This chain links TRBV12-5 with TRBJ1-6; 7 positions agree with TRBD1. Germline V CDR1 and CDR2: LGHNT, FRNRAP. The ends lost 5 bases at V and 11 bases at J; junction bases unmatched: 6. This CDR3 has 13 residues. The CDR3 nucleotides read TGTGCTAGTGGTACCGGGACAGAAACACCCCTCCACTTT. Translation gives CASGTGTETPLHF.

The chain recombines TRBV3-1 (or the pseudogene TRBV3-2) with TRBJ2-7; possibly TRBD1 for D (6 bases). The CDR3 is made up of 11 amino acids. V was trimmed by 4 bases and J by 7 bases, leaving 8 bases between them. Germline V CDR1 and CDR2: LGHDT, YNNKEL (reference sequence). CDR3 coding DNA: TGTGCCAGCAGCCGGGGGCATGAGCAGTACTTC. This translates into CASSRGHEQYF.

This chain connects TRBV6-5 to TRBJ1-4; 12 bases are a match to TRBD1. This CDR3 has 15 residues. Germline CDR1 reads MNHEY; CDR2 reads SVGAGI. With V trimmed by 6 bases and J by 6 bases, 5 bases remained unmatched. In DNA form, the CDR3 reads TGTGCCAGCAGCCCCCGGGACAGGGGGCATGAAAAACTGTTTTTT. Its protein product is CASSPRDRGHEKLFF.

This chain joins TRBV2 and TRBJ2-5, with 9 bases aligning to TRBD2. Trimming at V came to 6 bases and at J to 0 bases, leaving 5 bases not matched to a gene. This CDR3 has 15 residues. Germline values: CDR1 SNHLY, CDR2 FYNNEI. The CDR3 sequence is CASRPAGGYQETQYF. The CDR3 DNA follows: TGTGCCAGCAGACCAGCGGGGGGCTACCAAGAGACCCAGTACTTC.

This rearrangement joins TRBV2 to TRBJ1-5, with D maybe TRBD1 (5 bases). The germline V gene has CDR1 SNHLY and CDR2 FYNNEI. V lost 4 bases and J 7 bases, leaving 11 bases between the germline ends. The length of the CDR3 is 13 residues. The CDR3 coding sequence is TGTGCCAGCAGTGGTGACAGTGGCCAGCCCCAGCATTTT. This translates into CASSGDSGQPQHF.